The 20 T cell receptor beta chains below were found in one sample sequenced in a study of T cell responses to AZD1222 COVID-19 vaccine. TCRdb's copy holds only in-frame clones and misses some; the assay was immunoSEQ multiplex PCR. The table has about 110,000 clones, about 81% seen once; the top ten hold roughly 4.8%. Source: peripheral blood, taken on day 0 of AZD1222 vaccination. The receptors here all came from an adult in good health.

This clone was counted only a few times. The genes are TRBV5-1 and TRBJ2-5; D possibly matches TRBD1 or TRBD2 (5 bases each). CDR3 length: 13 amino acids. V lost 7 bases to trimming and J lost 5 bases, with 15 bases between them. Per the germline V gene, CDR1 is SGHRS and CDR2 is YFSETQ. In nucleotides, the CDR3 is TGCGCCAGCTCACTGGCTGGGGACGAGACCCAGTACTTC. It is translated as CASSLAGDETQYF.

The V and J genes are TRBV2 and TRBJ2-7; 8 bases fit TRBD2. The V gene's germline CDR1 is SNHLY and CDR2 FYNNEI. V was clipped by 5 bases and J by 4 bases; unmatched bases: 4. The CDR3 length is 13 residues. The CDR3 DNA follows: TGTGCCAGCAGTTTGGGACTAGTGTACGAGCAGTACTTC. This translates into CASSLGLVYEQYF.

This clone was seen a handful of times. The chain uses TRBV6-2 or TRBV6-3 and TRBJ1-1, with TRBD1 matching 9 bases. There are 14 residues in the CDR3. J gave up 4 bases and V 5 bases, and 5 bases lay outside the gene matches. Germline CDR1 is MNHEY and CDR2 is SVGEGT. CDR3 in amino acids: CASSPQGAVTEAFF. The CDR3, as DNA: TGTGCCAGCAGTCCACAGGGGGCTGTCACTGAAGCTTTCTTT.

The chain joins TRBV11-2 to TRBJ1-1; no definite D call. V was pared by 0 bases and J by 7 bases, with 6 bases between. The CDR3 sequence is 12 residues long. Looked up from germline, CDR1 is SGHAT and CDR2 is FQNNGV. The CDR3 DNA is TGTGCCAGCAGCTTAGATGGCTTTGAAGCTTTCTTT. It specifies CASSLDGFEAFF.

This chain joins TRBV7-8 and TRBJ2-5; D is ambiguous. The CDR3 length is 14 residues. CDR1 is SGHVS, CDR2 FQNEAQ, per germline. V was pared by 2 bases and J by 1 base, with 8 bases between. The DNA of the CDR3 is TGTGCCAGCAGCTTAAGGGCTAGCCAAGAGACCCAGTACTTC. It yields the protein CASSLRASQETQYF. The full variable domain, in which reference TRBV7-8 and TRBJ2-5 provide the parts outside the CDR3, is GAGVSQSPRYKVAKRGQDVALRCDPISGHVSLFWYQQALGQGPEFLTYFQNEAQLDKSGLPSDRFFAERPEGSVSTLKIQRTQQEDSAVYLCASSLRASQETQYFGPGTRLLVL.

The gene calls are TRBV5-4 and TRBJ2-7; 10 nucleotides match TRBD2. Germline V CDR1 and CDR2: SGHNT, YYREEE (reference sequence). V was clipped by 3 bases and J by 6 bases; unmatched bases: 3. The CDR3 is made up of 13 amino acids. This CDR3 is CASSSSGSLEQYF. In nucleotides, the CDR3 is TGTGCCAGCAGCTCTAGCGGGAGTCTCGAGCAGTACTTC.

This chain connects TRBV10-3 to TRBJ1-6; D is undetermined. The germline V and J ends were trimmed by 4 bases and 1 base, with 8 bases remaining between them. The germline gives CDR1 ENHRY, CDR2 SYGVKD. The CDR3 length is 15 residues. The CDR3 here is CAISGGLSYNSPLHF. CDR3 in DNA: TGTGCCATCAGTGGTGGGTTGTCCTATAATTCACCCCTCCACTTT.

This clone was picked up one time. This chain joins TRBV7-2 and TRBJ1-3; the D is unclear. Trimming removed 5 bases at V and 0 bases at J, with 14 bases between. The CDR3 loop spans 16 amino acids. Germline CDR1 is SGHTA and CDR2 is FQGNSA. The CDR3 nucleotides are TGTGCCAGCAGCCCAAAGGACGGCCCCTCTGGAAACACCATATATTTT. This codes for CASSPKDGPSGNTIYF.

CDR3 in DNA: TGTGCCAGCTCACAAGGGACGGCAACTAATGAAAAACTGTTTTTT. The encoded protein is CASSQGTATNEKLFF. The rearrangement uses TRBV18 and TRBJ1-4; TRBD1 is a possible D gene (5 bases). The V gene's germline CDR1 is KGHSH and CDR2 LQKENI. Trimming cost V 4 bases and J 0 bases, with 9 bases left between them. This CDR3 comprises 15 residues.

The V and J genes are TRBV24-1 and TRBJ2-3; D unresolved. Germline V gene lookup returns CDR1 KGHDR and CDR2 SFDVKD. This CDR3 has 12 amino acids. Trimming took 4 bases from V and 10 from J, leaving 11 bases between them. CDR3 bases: TGTGCCACCAGTGACCAGACTTGGGCGCAGTATTTT. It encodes CATSDQTWAQYF.

The CDR3 spells CASSEGQGASYGYTF. The CDR3 bases are TGTGCCAGCAGTGAGGGGCAGGGGGCCAGCTATGGCTACACCTTC. The V call is TRBV2, the J call TRBJ1-2, with 8 bases fitting TRBD1. Per germline, CDR1 SNHLY and CDR2 FYNNEI. The CDR3 is 15 amino acids. The junction had 7 bases not matched to a gene; V was cut back by 3 bases and J by 4 bases.

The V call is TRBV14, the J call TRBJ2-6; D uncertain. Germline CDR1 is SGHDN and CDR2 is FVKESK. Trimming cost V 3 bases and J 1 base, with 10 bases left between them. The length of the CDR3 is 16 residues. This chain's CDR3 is CASSQGTVSGANVLTF. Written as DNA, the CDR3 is TGTGCCAGCAGCCAGGGTACAGTATCTGGGGCCAACGTCCTGACTTTC.

The CDR3 loop reads CASKGVNQPQHF. CDR3 nucleotide sequence: TGTGCCAGTAAAGGGGTCAATCAGCCCCAGCATTTT. V usage is TRBV19 and J usage is TRBJ1-5; TRBD1 is a possible D gene (5 bases). CDR1 and CDR2 (germline): LNHDA, SQIVND (reference sequence). V shed 7 bases and J shed 3 bases, with 7 bases lying between them. The CDR3 contains 12 residues. The full variable domain, completed using reference TRBV19 and TRBJ1-5, is DGGITQSPKYLFRKEGQNVTLSCEQNLNHDAMYWYRQDPGQGLRLIYYSQIVNDFQKGDIAEGYSVSREKKESFPLTVTSAQKNPTAFYLCASKGVNQPQHFGDGTRLSIL.

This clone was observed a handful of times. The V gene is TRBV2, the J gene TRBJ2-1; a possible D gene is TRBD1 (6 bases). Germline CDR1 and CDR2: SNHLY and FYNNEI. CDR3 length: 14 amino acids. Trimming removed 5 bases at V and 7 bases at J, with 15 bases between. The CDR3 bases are TGTGCCAGCAGTAAATGGGACATCAATAATGAGCAGTTCTTC. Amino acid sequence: CASSKWDINNEQFF.

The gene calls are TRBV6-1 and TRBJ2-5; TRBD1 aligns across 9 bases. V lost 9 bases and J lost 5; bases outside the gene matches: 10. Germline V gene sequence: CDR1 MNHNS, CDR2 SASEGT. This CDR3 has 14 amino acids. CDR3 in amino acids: CASTYGTGIETQYF. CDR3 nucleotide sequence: TGTGCCAGTACCTACGGGACAGGGATTGAGACCCAGTACTTC.

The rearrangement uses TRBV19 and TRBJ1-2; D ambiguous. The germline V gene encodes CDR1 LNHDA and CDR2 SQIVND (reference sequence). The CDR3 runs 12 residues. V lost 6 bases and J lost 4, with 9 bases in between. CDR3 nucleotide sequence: TGTGCCAGTAGACGGACCGGCTATGGCTACACCTTC. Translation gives CASRRTGYGYTF.

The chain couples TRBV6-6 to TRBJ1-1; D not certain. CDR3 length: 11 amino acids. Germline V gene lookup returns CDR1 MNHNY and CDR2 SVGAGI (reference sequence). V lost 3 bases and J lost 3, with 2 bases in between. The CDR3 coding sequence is TGTGCCAGCAGTTATGACACTGAAGCTTTCTTT. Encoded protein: CASSYDTEAFF.

The CDR3 is CASSIQTSVETQYF. The DNA of the CDR3 is TGTGCCAGTAGTATACAAACTAGCGTGGAGACCCAGTACTTC. The chain couples TRBV19 to TRBJ2-5; 7 positions agree with TRBD2. V lost 2 bases to trimming and J lost 5 bases; unmatched junction nucleotides: 5. This CDR3 has 14 amino acids. CDR1 is LNHDA, CDR2 SQIVND, per germline (reference sequence).

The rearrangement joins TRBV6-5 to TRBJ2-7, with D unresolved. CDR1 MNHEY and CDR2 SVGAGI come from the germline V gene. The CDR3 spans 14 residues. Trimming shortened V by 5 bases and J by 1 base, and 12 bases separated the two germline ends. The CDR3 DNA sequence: TGTGCCAGCAGTCCCTCCTTCTATTCCTACGAGCAGTACTTC. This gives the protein CASSPSFYSYEQYF.

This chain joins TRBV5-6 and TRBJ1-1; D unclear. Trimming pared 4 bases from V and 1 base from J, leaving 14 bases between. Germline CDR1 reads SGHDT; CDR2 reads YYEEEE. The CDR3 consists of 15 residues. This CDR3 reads CASSRPRAGNTEAFF. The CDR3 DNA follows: TGTGCCAGCAGCCGTCCTCGAGCCGGGAACACTGAAGCTTTCTTT.